This T cell receptor beta chain was obtained from a study of T cells expressing NK-cell markers (dated by TCRdb to the early 2020s). About the full investigation: TCR beta-chain repertoires were profiled in sorted CD3+CD56+NKG2C+, CD3+CD56+NKG2C- and CD3+CD56-NKG2C+ T-cell subsets from several donors. Seven of the eight sequenced donors were HCMV-seropositive and one was HCMV-seronegative. All eight donors whose samples were sequenced were randomly selected healthy volunteers, three of them men and five women. The libraries were sequenced on Illumina HiSeq 2000/2500, MiSeq or NextSeq, producing 2 x 150 bp reads.

To determine HCMV serostatus, a commercial ELISA kit was used to detect HCMV-specific IgG in serum. Ficoll density gradient centrifugation was used to isolate peripheral blood mononuclear cells from blood. What the authors observed across the whole study: Those dominant clonotypes were again the most abundant among CD3+CD56-NKG2C+ cells in a few donors, at roughly 25-60.1%. In roughly 6 donors, the dominant CD3+CD56+NKG2C+ clonotypes were found to rank among the top 10 CD8+ clonotypes and to make up roughly 1.0-7.0% of CD8+ T cells. Whether the expanded NKG2C-expressing T cell clones were specific for HCMV antigens was left unclear.

As to this clonotype: Its binding antigen is unknown.

Taken from cysteine to phenylalanine, the CDR3 has 14 residues. The DNA sequence is not available. For CDR1 and CDR2, the germline V gene lists SGHRS and YFSETQ. This sample was sequenced with an Illumina HiSeq 2000. 5'RACE template switching, by which a universal primer site and unique molecular identifiers were added, was used to make TCR beta cDNA libraries. Priming for cDNA synthesis came from the TCR beta constant segment, and two successive PCR amplification steps followed. As for how the authors treated the data: Reads were demultiplexed and grouped by UMI with MIGEC, and clonotypes were assembled and quantified with MiTCR. To remove erroneous sequences, TCR cDNA sequences were retained only when supported by two or more reads. The tcR package was used for downstream repertoire analysis, with clonotypes matched between fractions based on CDR3 nucleotide sequence plus V segment. VDJmatch was used to annotate antigen specificity against VDJdb, with one amino acid substitution in CDR3 permitted. TCRdb reprocessed the reads and assigns one entry to each CDR3 protein sequence, leaving out DNA. TCRdb's processing, not the study's, gives the V and J calls here. This sample's records show fewer than 400,000 distinct CDR3 sequences. Of the sample, roughly 5.4% is held by the ten largest clones.

Sequenced material: blood T cells: a sorted CD56 or NKG2C T cell subset, CD4+ or CD8+ T cells, or bulk PBMC T cells (not recorded which). This receptor was taken from a man aged 18-69 years in good health. The chain links TRBV5-1 with TRBJ2-1; TCRdb calls TRBD2, which cannot be checked without DNA. The CDR3 protein sequence reads: CASSPSGVGDEQFF.